The 7 T cell receptor beta chains below were found in one sample sequenced in a study of T cell responses to AZD1222 COVID-19 vaccine. The repertoire was sequenced with immunoSEQ multiplex PCR; TCRdb's copy has only in-frame clones and lacks some. The repertoire holds 70,000 to 95,000 clones, with around nine tenths as singletons. Sequenced material: peripheral blood, taken 28 days after the second AZD1222 dose. The receptors were gathered from an adult who received the AZD1222 COVID-19 vaccine.

CDR3 protein: CASSVDRAHGPQHF. CDR3 DNA sequence: TGTGCCAGCAGCGTGGACAGGGCCCATGGGCCCCAGCATTTT. The chain recombines TRBV5-8 with TRBJ1-5; 8 bases match TRBD1. With 4 bases clipped from V and 9 bases from J, the junction kept 9 bases outside the gene matches. Per germline, CDR1 SGHTS and CDR2 YDEGEE. The CDR3 has 14 residues. Looking up the rest from reference TRBV5-8 and TRBJ1-5 gives the full variable domain: EAGVTQSPTHLIKTRGQQATLRCSPISGHTSVYWYQQALGLGLQFLLWYDEGEERNRGNFPPRFSGRQFPNYSSELNVNALELEDSALYLCASSVDRAHGPQHFGDGTRLSIL.

The chain employs TRBV7-9 and TRBJ1-6; 10 bases map to TRBD1. Germline trimming cut 5 bases from V and 6 bases from J; bases unmatched to any gene: 4. Germline V gene lookup returns CDR1 SEHNR and CDR2 FQNEAQ (reference sequence). The CDR3 is 15 residues long. The CDR3 protein is CASSPGDRGNSPLHF. The CDR3 coding sequence is TGTGCCAGCAGCCCCGGGGACAGGGGTAATTCACCCCTCCACTTT.

This sequence joins TRBV5-5 and TRBJ1-6; tentatively, D is TRBD1 (6 bases). Trimming pared 1 base from V and 2 bases from J, leaving 13 bases between. There are 17 residues in the CDR3. Germline-derived CDR1 and CDR2 are SGHKS and YYEKEE (reference sequence). CDR3 residues: CASSLKWGGAYNSPLHF. The CDR3 bases are TGTGCCAGCAGCTTGAAATGGGGGGGCGCCTATAATTCACCCCTCCACTTT.

The genes are TRBV6-6 and TRBJ1-6; D uncertain. With 6 bases removed from V and 7 bases from J, the gap between germline ends came to 10 bases. The CDR3 runs to 13 residues. The germline gives CDR1 MNHNY, CDR2 SVGAGI (reference sequence). CDR3 sequence reads: CASSPFPNSPLHF. DNA of the CDR3: TGTGCCAGCAGCCCTTTCCCCAATTCACCCCTCCACTTT.

The rearrangement joins TRBV3-1 (or the pseudogene TRBV3-2) to TRBJ1-1, with D possibly being TRBD1 (5 bases). Germline V gives CDR1 LGHDT, CDR2 YNNKEL (reference sequence). Trimming shortened V by 4 bases and J by 11 bases, and 8 bases separated the two germline ends. This CDR3 has 10 residues. The CDR3 is CASSLQGAFF. The CDR3 DNA reads as TGTGCCAGCAGCCTCCAGGGCGCTTTCTTT.

This chain connects TRBV20-1 to TRBJ2-5; D is unresolved. The V end was cut by 3 bases, the J end by 3 bases, with 14 bases between. CDR1 and CDR2 from the germline V gene are DFQATT and SNEGSKA (reference sequence). The CDR3 spans 14 residues. The CDR3 loop reads CSASYRQHKETQYF. The DNA for the CDR3 is TGCAGTGCTAGTTATCGGCAGCACAAAGAGACCCAGTACTTC.

The gene calls are TRBV18 and TRBJ2-1, with 7 nucleotides matching TRBD2. The V segment lost 6 bases and the J segment 4 bases; nucleotides outside the gene matches: 6. CDR1 KGHSH and CDR2 LQKENI come from the germline V gene. The CDR3 covers 14 residues. The CDR3 nucleotides read TGTGCCAGCTCCGGCGGGGGTCGGTACAATGAGCAGTTCTTC. Its protein is CASSGGGRYNEQFF.